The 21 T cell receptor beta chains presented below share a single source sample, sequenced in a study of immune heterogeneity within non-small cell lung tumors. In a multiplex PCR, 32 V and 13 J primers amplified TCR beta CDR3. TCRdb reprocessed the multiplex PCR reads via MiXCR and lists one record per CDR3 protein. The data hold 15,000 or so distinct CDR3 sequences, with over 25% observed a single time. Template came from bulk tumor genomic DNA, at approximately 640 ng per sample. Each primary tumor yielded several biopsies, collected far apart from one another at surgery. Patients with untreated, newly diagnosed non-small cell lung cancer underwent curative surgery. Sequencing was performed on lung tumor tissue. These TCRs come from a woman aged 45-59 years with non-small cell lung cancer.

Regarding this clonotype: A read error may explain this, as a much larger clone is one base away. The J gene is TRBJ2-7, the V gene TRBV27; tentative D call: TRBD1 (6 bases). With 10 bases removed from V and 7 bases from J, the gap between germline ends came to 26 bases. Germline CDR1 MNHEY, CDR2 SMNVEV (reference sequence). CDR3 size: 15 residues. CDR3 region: CAISSPRTALWEQYF. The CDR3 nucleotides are TGTGCCATCAGCTCTCCCCGGACAGCTCTATGGGAGCAGTACTTC.

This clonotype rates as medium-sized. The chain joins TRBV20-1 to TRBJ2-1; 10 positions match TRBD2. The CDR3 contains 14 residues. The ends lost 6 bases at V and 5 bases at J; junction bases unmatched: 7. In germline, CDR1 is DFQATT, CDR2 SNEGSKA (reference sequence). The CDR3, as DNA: TGCAGTGCAATACTAGCGGGAAAAGACAATGAGCAGTTCTTC. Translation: CSAILAGKDNEQFF.

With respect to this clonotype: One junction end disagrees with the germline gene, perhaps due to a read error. The CDR3 bases are TGCAGTGCGAGGAACAGCGACGGCAATCGGCCCCAGCATTTT. It codes for CSARNSDGNRPQHF. The chain recombines TRBV20-1 with TRBJ1-5; D gene unclear. In germline, CDR1 is DFQATT, CDR2 SNEGSKA (reference sequence). The length of the CDR3 is 14 residues.

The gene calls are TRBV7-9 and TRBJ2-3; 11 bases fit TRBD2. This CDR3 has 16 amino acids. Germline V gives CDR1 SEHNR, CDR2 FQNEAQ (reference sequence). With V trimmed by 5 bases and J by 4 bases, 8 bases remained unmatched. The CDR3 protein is CASSGGTSGPADTQYF. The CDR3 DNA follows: TGTGCCAGCAGCGGTGGGACTAGCGGTCCGGCAGATACGCAGTATTTT.

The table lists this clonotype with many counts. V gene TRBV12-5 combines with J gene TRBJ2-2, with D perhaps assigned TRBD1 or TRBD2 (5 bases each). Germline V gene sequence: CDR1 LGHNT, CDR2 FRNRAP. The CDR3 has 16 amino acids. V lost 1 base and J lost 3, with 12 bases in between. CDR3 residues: CASGLETGPYTGELFF. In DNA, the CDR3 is TGTGCTAGTGGTTTGGAAACGGGACCGTACACCGGGGAGCTGTTTTTT.

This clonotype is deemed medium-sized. In DNA form, the CDR3 reads TGTGCCAGCAGTGCTCCCTTCTCGTGGGGGTTGGCAGCCAATCAGCCCCAGCATTTT. This encodes CASSAPFSWGLAANQPQHF. The chain recombines TRBV28 with TRBJ1-5, with D possibly being TRBD1 (5 bases). The ends were cut back, 5 bases at V and 3 bases at J, with 26 bases in the middle. The CDR3 length is 19 residues. CDR1 and CDR2 from the germline V gene are MDHEN and SYDVKM.

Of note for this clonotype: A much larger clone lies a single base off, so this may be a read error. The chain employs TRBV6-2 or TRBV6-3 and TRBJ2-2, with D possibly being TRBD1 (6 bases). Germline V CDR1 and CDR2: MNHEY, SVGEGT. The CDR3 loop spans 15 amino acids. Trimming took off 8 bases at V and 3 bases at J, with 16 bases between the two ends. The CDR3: CASGSQGVYTGELFF. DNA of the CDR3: TGTGCCAGCGGGTCACAGGGCGTTTACACCGGGGAGCTGTTTTTT.

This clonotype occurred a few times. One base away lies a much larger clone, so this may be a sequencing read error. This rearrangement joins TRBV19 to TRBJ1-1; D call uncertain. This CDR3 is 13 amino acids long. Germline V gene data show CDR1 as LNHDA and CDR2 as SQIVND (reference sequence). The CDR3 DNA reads TGTGCCAGTAGAGGTAAGAAGAACACTGAATCTTTCTTT. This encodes CASRGKKNTESFF.

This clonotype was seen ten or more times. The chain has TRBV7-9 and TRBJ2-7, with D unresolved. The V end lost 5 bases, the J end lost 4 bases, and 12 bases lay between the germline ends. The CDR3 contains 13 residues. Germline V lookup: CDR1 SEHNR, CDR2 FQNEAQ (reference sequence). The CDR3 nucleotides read TGTGCCAGCAGCCTCTCAAATTATTACGAGCAGTACTTC. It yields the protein CASSLSNYYEQYF. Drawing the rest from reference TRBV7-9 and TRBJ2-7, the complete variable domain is DTGVSQNPRHKITKRGQNVTFRCDPISEHNRLYWYRQTLGQGPEFLTYFQNEAQLEKSRLLSDRFSAERPKGSFSTLEIQRTEQGDSAMYLCASSLSNYYEQYFGPGTRLTVT.

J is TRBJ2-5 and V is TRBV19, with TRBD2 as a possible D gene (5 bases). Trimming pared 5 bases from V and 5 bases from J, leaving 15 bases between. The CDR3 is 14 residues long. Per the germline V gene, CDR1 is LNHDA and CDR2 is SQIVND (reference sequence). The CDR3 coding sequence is TGTGCCAGTAGTCGGGGTAGTGGGCTGGAGACCCAGTACTTC. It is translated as CASSRGSGLETQYF. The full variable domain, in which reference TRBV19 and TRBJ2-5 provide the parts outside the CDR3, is DGGITQSPKYLFRKEGQNVTLSCEQNLNHDAMYWYRQDPGQGLRLIYYSQIVNDFQKGDIAEGYSVSREKKESFPLTVTSAQKNPTAFYLCASSRGSGLETQYFGPGTRLLVL.

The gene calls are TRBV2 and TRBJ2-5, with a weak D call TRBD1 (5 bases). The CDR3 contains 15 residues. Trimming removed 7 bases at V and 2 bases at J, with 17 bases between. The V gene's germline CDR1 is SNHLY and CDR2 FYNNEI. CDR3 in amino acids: CASTRYGHLQETQYF. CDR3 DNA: TGTGCCAGCACACGATACGGACATCTACAAGAGACCCAGTACTTC. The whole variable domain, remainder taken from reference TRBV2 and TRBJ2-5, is EPEVTQTPSHQVTQMGQEVILRCVPISNHLYFYWYRQILGQKVEFLVSFYNNEISEKSEIFDDQFSVERPDGSNFTLKIRSTKLEDSAMYFCASTRYGHLQETQYFGPGTRLLVL.

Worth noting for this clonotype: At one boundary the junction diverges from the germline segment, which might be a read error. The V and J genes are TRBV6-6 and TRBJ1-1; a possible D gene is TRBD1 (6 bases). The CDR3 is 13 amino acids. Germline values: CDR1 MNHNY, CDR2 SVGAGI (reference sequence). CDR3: CASSYSRDTEACF. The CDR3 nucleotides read TGTGCCAGCAGTTACTCCCGGGACACTGAAGCTTGCTTT.

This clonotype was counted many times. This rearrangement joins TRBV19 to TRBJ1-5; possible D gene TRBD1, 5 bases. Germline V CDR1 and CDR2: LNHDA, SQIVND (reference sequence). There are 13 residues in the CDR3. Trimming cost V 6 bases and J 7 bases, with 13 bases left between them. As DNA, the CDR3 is TGTGCCAGTAGCGACAGAACCAGGCAGCCCCAGCATTTT. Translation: CASSDRTRQPQHF.

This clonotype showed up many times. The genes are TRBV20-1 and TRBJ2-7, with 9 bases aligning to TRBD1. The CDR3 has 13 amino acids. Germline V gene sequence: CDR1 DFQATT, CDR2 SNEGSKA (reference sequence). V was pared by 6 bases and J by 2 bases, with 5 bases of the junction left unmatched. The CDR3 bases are TGCAGTGCAACCGGGACAGGGACCTACGAGCAGTACTTC. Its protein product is CSATGTGTYEQYF.

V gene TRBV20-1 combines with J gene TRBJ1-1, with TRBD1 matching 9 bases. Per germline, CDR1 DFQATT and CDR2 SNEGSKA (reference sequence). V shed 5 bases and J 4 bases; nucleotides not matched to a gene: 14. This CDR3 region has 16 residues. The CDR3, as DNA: TGCAGTGCTTGGGGGGGACAGGGTATCGGTGGCACTGAAGCTTTCTTT. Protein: CSAWGGQGIGGTEAFF.

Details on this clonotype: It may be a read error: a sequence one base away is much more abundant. The CDR3 DNA reads TGTGCCAGCAGTTCCTGGGAGAACAATCAGCCCCAGCATTTT. Its protein product is CASSSWENNQPQHF. The rearrangement uses TRBV27 and TRBJ1-5; unclear D gene. V lost 4 bases, J lost 3 bases, and 10 bases lay in between. CDR1 and CDR2 from the germline V gene are MNHEY and SMNVEV (reference sequence). The CDR3 has 14 amino acids.

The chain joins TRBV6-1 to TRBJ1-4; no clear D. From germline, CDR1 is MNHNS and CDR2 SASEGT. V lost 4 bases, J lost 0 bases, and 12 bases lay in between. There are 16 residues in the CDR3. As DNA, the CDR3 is TGTGCCAGCAGTGGGCCGGGTAGGGCAACTAATGAAAAACTGTTTTTT. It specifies CASSGPGRATNEKLFF.

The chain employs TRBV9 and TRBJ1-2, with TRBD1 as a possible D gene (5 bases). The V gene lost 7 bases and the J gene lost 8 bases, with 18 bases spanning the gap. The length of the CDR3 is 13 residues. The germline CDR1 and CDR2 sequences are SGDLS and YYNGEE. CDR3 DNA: TGTGCCAGCTCACCGACCCCCAGGGAAGGCTACACCTTC. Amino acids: CASSPTPREGYTF.

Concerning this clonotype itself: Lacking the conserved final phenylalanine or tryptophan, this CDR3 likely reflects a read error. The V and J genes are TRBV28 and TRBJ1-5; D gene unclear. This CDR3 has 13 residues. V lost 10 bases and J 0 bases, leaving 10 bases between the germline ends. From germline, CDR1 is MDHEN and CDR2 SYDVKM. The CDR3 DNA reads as TGTGCCACTTTGACCGATAGCAATCAGCCCCAGCATCTT. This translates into CATLTDSNQPQHL.

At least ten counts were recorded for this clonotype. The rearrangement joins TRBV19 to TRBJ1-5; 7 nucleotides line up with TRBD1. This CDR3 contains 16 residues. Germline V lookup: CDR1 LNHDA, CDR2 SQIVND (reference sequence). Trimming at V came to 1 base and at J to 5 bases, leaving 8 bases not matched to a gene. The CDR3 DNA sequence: TGTGCCAGTAGTATAGGGAAAGACAGGGACGATCAGCCCCAGCATTTT. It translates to CASSIGKDRDDQPQHF.

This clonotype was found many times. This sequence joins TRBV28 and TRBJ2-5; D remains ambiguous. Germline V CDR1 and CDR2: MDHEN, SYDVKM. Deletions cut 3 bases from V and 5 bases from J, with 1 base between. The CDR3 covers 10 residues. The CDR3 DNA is TGTGCCAGCAGTTTGGAGACCCAGTACTTC. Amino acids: CASSLETQYF.